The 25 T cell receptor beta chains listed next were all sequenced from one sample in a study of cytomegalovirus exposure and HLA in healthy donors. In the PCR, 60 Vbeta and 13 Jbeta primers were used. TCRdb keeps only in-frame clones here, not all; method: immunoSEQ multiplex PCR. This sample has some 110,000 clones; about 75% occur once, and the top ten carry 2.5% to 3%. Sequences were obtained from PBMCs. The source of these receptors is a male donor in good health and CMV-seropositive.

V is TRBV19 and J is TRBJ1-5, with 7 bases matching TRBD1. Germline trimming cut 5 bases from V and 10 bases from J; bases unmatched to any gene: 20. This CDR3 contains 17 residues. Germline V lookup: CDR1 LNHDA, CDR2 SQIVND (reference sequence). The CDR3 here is CASSAGSGTAKISPQHF. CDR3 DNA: TGTGCCAGTAGTGCCGGCTCCGGGACAGCCAAGATCAGCCCCCAGCATTTT.

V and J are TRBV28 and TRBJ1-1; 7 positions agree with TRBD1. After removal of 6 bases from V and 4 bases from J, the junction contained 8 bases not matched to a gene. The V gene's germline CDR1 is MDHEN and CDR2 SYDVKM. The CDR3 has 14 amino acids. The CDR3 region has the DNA TGTGCCAGCAGGGGAAGACAGGGAAGCACTGAAGCTTTCTTT. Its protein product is CASRGRQGSTEAFF.

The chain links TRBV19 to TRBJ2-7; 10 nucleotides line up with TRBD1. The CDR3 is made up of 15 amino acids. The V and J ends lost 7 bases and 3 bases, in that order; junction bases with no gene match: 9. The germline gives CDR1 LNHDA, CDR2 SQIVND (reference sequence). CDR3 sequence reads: CASNGPGQGIYEQYF. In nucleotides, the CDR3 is TGTGCCAGTAACGGACCGGGACAGGGGATCTACGAGCAGTACTTC.

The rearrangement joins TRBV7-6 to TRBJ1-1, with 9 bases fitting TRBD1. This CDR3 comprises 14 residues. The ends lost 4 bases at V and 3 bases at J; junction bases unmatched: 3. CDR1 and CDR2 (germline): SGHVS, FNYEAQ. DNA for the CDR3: TGTGCCAGCAGCTACAGGGGGCGGGACACTGAAGCTTTCTTT. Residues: CASSYRGRDTEAFF.

The CDR3 DNA follows: TGTGCCAGCAGATACACCGACCAGGGGAATCAGCCCCAGCATTTT. Its protein product is CASRYTDQGNQPQHF. The chain joins TRBV28 to TRBJ1-5; a weak D match, TRBD1 (6 bases). Trimming shortened V by 6 bases and J by 4 bases, and 16 bases separated the two germline ends. This CDR3 contains 15 residues. CDR1 and CDR2 (germline): MDHEN, SYDVKM.

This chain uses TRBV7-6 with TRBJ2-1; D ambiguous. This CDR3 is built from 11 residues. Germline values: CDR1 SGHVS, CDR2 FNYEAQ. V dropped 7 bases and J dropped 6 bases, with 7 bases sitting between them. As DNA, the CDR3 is TGTGCCAGCAACGGTGGCAATGAGCAGTTCTTC. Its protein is CASNGGNEQFF.

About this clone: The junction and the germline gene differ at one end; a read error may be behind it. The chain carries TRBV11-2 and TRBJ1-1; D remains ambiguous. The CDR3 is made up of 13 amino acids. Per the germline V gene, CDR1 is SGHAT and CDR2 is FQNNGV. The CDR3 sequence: CASSRGLNTEAFF. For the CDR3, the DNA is TGTGCCAGCAGCCGCGGTTTGAACACTGAGGCTTTCTTT.

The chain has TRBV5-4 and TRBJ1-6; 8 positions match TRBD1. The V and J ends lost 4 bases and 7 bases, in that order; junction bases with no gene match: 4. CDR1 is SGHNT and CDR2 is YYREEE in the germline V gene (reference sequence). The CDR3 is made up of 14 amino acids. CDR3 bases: TGTGCCAGCAGCACGGACAGGGCGAATTCACCCCTCCACTTT. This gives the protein CASSTDRANSPLHF.

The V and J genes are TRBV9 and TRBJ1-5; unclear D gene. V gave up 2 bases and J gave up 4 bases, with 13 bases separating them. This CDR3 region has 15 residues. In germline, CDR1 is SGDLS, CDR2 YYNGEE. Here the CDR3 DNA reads TGTGCCAGCAGCGTCGGGGTCGGGGAAAATCAGCCCCAGCATTTT. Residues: CASSVGVGENQPQHF.

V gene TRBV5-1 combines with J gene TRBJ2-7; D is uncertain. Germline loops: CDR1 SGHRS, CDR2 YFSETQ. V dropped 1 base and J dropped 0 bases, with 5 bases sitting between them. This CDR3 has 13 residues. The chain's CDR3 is CASSLTFSYEQYF. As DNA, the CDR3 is TGCGCCAGCAGCTTGACTTTCTCCTACGAGCAGTACTTC.

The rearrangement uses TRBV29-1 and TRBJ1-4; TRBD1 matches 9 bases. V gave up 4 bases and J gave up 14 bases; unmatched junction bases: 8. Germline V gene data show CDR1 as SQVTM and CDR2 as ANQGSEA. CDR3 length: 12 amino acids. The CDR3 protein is CSVVGQGRSLFF. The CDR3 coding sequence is TGCAGCGTTGTGGGACAGGGACGTAGTCTGTTTTTT.

The CDR3 spells CASSQVTASYEQYF. CDR3 bases: TGCGCCAGCAGCCAAGTCACAGCTTCCTACGAGCAGTACTTC. The J gene is TRBJ2-7, the V gene TRBV4-3, with no clear D. The ends were cut back, 1 base at V and 1 base at J, with 8 bases in the middle. The CDR3 extends over 14 amino acids. Germline V gives CDR1 LGHNA, CDR2 YSLEER.

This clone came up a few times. The CDR3 here is CASRSPTRVGGRKGETQYF. The CDR3 nucleotides are TGTGCCAGCAGGAGCCCCACCCGTGTAGGGGGAAGGAAAGGGGAGACCCAGTACTTC. The chain employs TRBV2 and TRBJ2-5; perhaps TRBD1 as D (6 bases). V lost 6 bases, J lost 5 bases, and 31 bases lay in between. This CDR3 region has 19 residues. Germline V gives CDR1 SNHLY, CDR2 FYNNEI.

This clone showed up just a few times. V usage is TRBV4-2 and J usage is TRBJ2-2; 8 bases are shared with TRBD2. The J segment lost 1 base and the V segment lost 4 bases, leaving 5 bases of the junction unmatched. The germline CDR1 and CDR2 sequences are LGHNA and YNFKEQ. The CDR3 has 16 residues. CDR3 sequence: CASSRGLAKNTGELFF. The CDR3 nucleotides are TGTGCCAGCAGCCGCGGACTAGCCAAGAACACCGGGGAGCTGTTTTTT.

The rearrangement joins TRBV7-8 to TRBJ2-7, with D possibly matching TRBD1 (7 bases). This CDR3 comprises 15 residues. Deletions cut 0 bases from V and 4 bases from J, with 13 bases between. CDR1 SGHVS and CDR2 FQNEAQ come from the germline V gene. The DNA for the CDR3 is TGTGCCAGCAGCTTAGCGGAGGGGGCCGGGTACGAGCAGTACTTC. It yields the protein CASSLAEGAGYEQYF.

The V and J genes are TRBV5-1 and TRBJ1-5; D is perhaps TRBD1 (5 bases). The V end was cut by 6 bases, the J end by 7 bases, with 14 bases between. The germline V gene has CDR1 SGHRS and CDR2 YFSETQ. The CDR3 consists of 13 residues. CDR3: CASIRRVGQPQHF. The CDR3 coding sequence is TGCGCCAGCATACGCAGGGTTGGACAGCCCCAGCATTTT.

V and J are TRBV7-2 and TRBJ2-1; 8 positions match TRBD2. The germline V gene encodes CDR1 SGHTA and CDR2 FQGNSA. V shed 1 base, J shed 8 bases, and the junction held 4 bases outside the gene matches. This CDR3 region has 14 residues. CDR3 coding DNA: TGTGCCAGCAGCTTAGGCGGGGGGCCGGATGAGCAGTTCTTC. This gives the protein CASSLGGGPDEQFF.

CDR3 DNA sequence: TGCGCCAGCAGCCCTCACACTCTCCCGGGACACCTCGTCGAGCAGTACTTC. It encodes CASSPHTLPGHLVEQYF. The chain uses TRBV4-3 and TRBJ2-7, with D perhaps TRBD1 (6 bases). The CDR3 consists of 17 residues. Germline V gene data show CDR1 as LGHNA and CDR2 as YSLEER. Trimming left V 4 bases short and J 6 bases short, with 25 bases between.

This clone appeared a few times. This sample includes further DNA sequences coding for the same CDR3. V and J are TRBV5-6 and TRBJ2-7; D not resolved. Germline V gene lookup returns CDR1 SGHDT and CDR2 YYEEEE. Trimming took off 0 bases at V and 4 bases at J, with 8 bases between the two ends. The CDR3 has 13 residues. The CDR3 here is CASSLGQSYEQYF. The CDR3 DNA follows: TGTGCCAGCAGCTTGGGGCAGTCGTACGAGCAGTACTTC.

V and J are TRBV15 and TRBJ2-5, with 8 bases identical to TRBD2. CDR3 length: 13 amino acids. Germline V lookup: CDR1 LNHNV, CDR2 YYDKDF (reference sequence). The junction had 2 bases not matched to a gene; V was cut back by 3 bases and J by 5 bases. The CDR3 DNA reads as TGTGCCACCAGCAGCGGGAGGGTGGAGACCCAGTACTTC. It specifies CATSSGRVETQYF.

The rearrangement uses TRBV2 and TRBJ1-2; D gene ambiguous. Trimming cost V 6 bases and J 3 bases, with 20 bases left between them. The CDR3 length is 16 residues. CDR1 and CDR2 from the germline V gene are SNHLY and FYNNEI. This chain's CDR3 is CASRPVGWEQDYGYTF. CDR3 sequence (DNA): TGTGCCAGCAGGCCCGTCGGGTGGGAGCAAGACTATGGCTACACCTTC.

CDR3 residues: CASSPTNYGYTF. The CDR3 bases are TGTGCCAGCAGTCCAACTAACTATGGCTACACCTTC. The chain recombines TRBV2 with TRBJ1-2; D remains ambiguous. Germline CDR1 and CDR2: SNHLY and FYNNEI. The V gene lost 5 bases and the J gene lost 0 bases, with 4 bases spanning the gap. The CDR3 has 12 residues.

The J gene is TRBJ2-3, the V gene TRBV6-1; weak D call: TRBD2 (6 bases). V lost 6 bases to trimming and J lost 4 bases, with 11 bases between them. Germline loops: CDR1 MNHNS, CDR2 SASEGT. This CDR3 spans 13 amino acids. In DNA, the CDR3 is TGTGCCAGCAGAGCGCTAGCGTCAGATACGCAGTATTTT. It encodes CASRALASDTQYF.

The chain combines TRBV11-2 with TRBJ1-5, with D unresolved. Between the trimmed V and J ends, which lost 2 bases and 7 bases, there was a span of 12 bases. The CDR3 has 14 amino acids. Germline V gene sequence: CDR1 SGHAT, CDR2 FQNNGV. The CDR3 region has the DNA TGTGCCAGCAGCTTAACGGGAAGTGGGCAGCCCCAGCATTTT. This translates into CASSLTGSGQPQHF.

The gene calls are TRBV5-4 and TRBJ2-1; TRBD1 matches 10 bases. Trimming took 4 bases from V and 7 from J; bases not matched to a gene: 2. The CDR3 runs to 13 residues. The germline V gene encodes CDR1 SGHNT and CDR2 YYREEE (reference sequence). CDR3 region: CASSRTGGNEQFF. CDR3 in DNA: TGTGCCAGCAGCCGGACAGGGGGAAATGAGCAGTTCTTC.